The next 20 T cell receptor beta chains were all read from a single sample in a study of graft-versus-host responses after intestinal transplantation. These receptors have no identified antigens. Method: immunoSEQ multiplex PCR; TCRdb's copy keeps in-frame clones and lacks some. Of some 84,000 clones detected, around 84% appear once; the ten largest clones hold 0.65% to 0.85%. Specimen: unstimulated CD4+ T cells sorted from spleen or lymph node cells, collected before intestinal transplant. Every receptor here comes from a human donor who received an intestinal transplant.

The V gene is TRBV5-1, the J gene TRBJ2-3; 12 bases fit TRBD2. CDR3 length: 17 amino acids. Per germline, CDR1 SGHRS and CDR2 YFSETQ. The ends lost 2 bases at V and 2 bases at J; junction bases unmatched: 6. The CDR3 DNA sequence: TGCGCCAGCAGCTTCCTAGCGGGGGGGGCGGTCACAGATACGCAGTATTTT. Translation gives CASSFLAGGAVTDTQYF. Full variable domain (outside the CDR3, taken from reference TRBV5-1 and TRBJ2-3): KAGVTQTPRYLIKTRGQQVTLSCSPISGHRSVSWYQQTPGQGLQFLFEYFSETQRNKGNFPGRFSGRQFSNSRSEMNVSTLELGDSALYLCASSFLAGGAVTDTQYFGPGTRLTVL.

This sequence joins TRBV7-8 and TRBJ1-5; 7 nucleotides agree with TRBD1. CDR3 size: 13 residues. Germline V gene data show CDR1 as SGHVS and CDR2 as FQNEAQ. V trimming: 5 bases; J trimming: 5 bases; junction bases outside the gene matches: 3. DNA of the CDR3: TGTGCCAGCAGCCAAGACAGGGATCAGCCCCAGCATTTT. Amino acid sequence: CASSQDRDQPQHF.

This clone turned up a few times. The V call is TRBV6-5, the J call TRBJ2-5, with TRBD2 matching over 13 bases. With 8 bases clipped from V and 7 bases from J, the junction kept 10 bases outside the gene matches. CDR1 and CDR2 from the germline V gene are MNHEY and SVGAGI. This CDR3 contains 15 residues. CDR3 in amino acids: CASRWTSGGVGTQYF. The CDR3 DNA reads as TGTGCCAGCCGCTGGACTAGCGGGGGTGTTGGGACCCAGTACTTC.

The gene calls are TRBV5-3 and TRBJ1-2; possibly TRBD1 for D (5 bases). TRBV5-3 is flagged as an ORF with uncertain function. Deletions cut 4 bases from V and 6 bases from J, with 13 bases between. The CDR3 contains 13 residues. The chain's CDR3 is CARSPWTRDGYTF. CDR3 DNA: TGTGCCAGAAGCCCATGGACACGTGATGGCTACACCTTC.

V usage is TRBV4-2 and J usage is TRBJ2-2, with 14 bases lining up with TRBD2. The ends lost 4 bases at V and 6 bases at J; junction bases unmatched: 13. The CDR3 has 19 residues. Germline assignment: CDR1 LGHNA and CDR2 YNFKEQ. Here the CDR3 reads CASSRRDLGTSGSSGELFF. CDR3 sequence (DNA): TGTGCCAGCAGCCGAAGAGATTTAGGGACTAGCGGGAGCTCCGGGGAGCTGTTTTTT.

The V gene is TRBV5-4, the J gene TRBJ1-1; D not certain. The germline V gene has CDR1 SGHNT and CDR2 YYREEE (reference sequence). Deletions cut 0 bases from V and 0 bases from J, with 6 bases between. The CDR3 runs 14 residues. Here the CDR3 DNA reads TGTGCCAGCAGCTTGGAGAGGATGAACACTGAAGCTTTCTTT. Amino acids: CASSLERMNTEAFF.

V is TRBV6-6 and J is TRBJ2-7, with TRBD2 as a possible D gene (6 bases). The CDR3 length is 14 residues. Per germline, CDR1 MNHNY and CDR2 SVGAGI (reference sequence). V was shortened by 2 bases and J by 0 bases, with 8 bases between the two germline ends. Here the CDR3 reads CASSYASVSYEQYF. The CDR3 DNA is TGTGCCAGCAGTTACGCTAGCGTCTCCTACGAGCAGTACTTC.

V gene TRBV6-5 combines with J gene TRBJ2-7, with 11 bases aligning to TRBD2. The CDR3 has 13 residues. Trimming removed 5 bases from V and 7 bases from J; junction bases left unmatched: 4. CDR1 and CDR2 from the germline V gene are MNHEY and SVGAGI. CDR3 residues: CASSDRLAGEQYF. For the CDR3, the DNA is TGTGCCAGCAGTGATCGACTAGCGGGGGAGCAGTACTTC.

This sequence joins TRBV7-3 and TRBJ1-4, with D possibly matching TRBD1 (5 bases). V dropped 10 bases and J dropped 4 bases, with 16 bases sitting between them. The CDR3 has 14 amino acids. Germline loops: CDR1 SGHTA, CDR2 FQGTGA. CDR3 coding DNA: TGTGCCAATACAACGGGGGTGGGTAATGAAAAACTGTTTTTT. Its protein is CANTTGVGNEKLFF.

This chain uses TRBV4-1 with TRBJ1-2, with TRBD1 matching 8 bases. Germline CDR1 reads MGHRA; CDR2 reads YSYEKL. With 1 base clipped from V and 1 base from J, the junction kept 2 bases outside the gene matches. CDR3 length equals 15 residues. The CDR3 reads CASSQGQGRNYGYTF. The CDR3 coding sequence is TGCGCCAGCAGCCAAGGACAGGGGCGTAACTATGGCTACACCTTC.

The gene calls are TRBV9 and TRBJ2-6; a possible D gene is TRBD1 (5 bases). Trimming cost V 0 bases and J 0 bases, with 13 bases left between them. Germline-derived CDR1 and CDR2 are SGDLS and YYNGEE. CDR3 length: 18 amino acids. Written as DNA, the CDR3 is TGTGCCAGCAGCGTAGGCACAGGCCAGAGCTCTGGGGCCAACGTCCTGACTTTC. Protein sequence: CASSVGTGQSSGANVLTF.

This clone was counted only a few times. The chain uses TRBV2 and TRBJ1-4; 8 nucleotides agree with TRBD1. With V trimmed by 0 bases and J by 8 bases, 5 bases remained unmatched. The length of the CDR3 is 15 residues. The germline gives CDR1 SNHLY, CDR2 FYNNEI. CDR3 region: CASSEADRAGEKLFF. The CDR3, as DNA: TGTGCCAGCAGTGAAGCGGACAGGGCGGGAGAAAAACTGTTTTTT.

The chain couples TRBV2 to TRBJ2-2; D may be TRBD1 (6 bases). The CDR3 extends over 16 amino acids. Trimming removed 6 bases from V and 1 base from J, with 15 bases in between. In germline, CDR1 is SNHLY, CDR2 FYNNEI. The CDR3 protein is CASSSQGIRNTGELFF. The CDR3 nucleotides are TGTGCCAGCAGCTCTCAGGGGATTAGGAACACCGGGGAGCTGTTTTTT.

The rearrangement uses TRBV6-1 and TRBJ1-6; 8 bases match TRBD1. The CDR3 loop spans 17 amino acids. CDR1 and CDR2 (germline): MNHNS, SASEGT. Trimming at V came to 4 bases and at J to 7 bases, leaving 12 bases not matched to a gene. The CDR3 region is CASSGIQGALGNSPLHF. In DNA form, the CDR3 reads TGTGCCAGCAGTGGCATTCAGGGGGCGCTTGGGAATTCACCCCTCCACTTT.

In this sample, this clone turned up once. V gene TRBV28 combines with J gene TRBJ2-7; D remains unclear. V lost 4 bases, J lost 9 bases, and 16 bases lay in between. The length of the CDR3 is 13 residues. Germline CDR1 reads MDHEN; CDR2 reads SYDVKM. DNA of the CDR3: TGTGCCAGCAGTTCGTCGACTGCCCTAAGGCAGTACTTC. As protein: CASSSSTALRQYF.

This clone was seen more than once but under ten times. The V gene is TRBV6-1, the J gene TRBJ2-5; 8 nucleotides match TRBD1. The junction had 8 bases not matched to a gene; V was cut back by 7 bases and J by 7 bases. The CDR3 has 13 residues. CDR1 and CDR2 (germline): MNHNS, SASEGT. In DNA, the CDR3 is TGTGCCAGCATGAGGACAGGGAAAGGGACCCAGTACTTC. Amino acids: CASMRTGKGTQYF.

This clone appeared once. J is TRBJ2-1 and V is TRBV23-1, with 7 bases that match TRBD2. TRBV23-1 is noted as an ORF with a role that remains uncertain. V shed 6 bases and J 12 bases; nucleotides not matched to a gene: 17. This CDR3 spans 15 amino acids. Here the CDR3 reads CASRQHASGQEVQFF. DNA of the CDR3: TGCGCCAGCAGACAACACGCTAGCGGTCAGGAGGTGCAGTTCTTC.

The V gene is TRBV6-4, the J gene TRBJ2-7; 10 bases are shared with TRBD1. Germline CDR1 and CDR2: MRHNA and SNTAGT. The CDR3 is made up of 15 amino acids. Trimming cost V 5 bases and J 3 bases; bases outside gene matches: 7. CDR3 amino acids: CASSLPRTGGYEQYF. The CDR3 DNA reads TGTGCCAGCAGTTTACCGAGGACAGGGGGCTACGAGCAGTACTTC.

CDR3 coding DNA: TGTGCCAGCAGTGACAGCGGGTCTACCTACGAGCAGTACTTC. This codes for CASSDSGSTYEQYF. The chain combines TRBV6-4 with TRBJ2-7, with D maybe TRBD2 (6 bases). The germline gives CDR1 MRHNA, CDR2 SNTAGT. V lost 2 bases and J lost 2, with 10 bases in between. The CDR3 spans 14 residues.

V usage is TRBV4-1 and J usage is TRBJ1-5, with TRBD1 matching 11 bases. Trimming at V came to 1 base and at J to 7 bases, leaving 12 bases not matched to a gene. This CDR3 region has 18 residues. CDR1 and CDR2 (germline): MGHRA, YSYEKL. This chain's CDR3 is CASSQGTGGGIGDQPQHF. The CDR3 DNA sequence: TGCGCCAGCAGCCAAGGGACAGGGGGCGGAATTGGCGACCAGCCCCAGCATTTT.